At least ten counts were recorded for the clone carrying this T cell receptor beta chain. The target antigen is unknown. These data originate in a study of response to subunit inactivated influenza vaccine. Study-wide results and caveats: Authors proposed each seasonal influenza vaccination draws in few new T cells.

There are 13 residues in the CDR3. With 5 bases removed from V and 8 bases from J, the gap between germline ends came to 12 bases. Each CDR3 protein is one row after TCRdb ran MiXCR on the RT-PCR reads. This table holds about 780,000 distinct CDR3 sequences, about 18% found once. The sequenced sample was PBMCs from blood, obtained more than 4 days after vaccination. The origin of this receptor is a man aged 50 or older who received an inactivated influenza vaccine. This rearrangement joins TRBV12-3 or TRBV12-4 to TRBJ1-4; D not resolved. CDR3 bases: TGTGCCAGCAGTCCAAAGGCGGGAGAAAAACTGTTTTTT. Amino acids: CASSPKAGEKLFF.